The next 15 T cell receptor beta chains were all read from a single sample in a study of blood T cell repertoires in COVID-19. Profiled with immunoSEQ multiplex PCR; TCRdb holds only in-frame clones, not every one. The sample has around 120,000 clones; around four fifths are singletons. The sequencing input was peripheral blood. The receptors come from a man aged 80 or over with active or convalescent COVID-19.

The chain uses TRBV7-3 and TRBJ1-3, with a tentative D call TRBD1 (5 bases). Germline CDR1 is SGHTA and CDR2 is FQGTGA. The length of the CDR3 is 14 residues. Deletions cut 4 bases from V and 0 bases from J, with 7 bases between. This CDR3 is CASSSQGSGNTIYF. DNA of the CDR3: TGTGCCAGCAGCTCCCAGGGCTCTGGAAACACCATATATTTT.

This chain uses TRBV9 with TRBJ2-5; 10 nucleotides line up with TRBD1. The length of the CDR3 is 15 residues. V was pared by 4 bases and J by 5 bases, with 8 bases of the junction left unmatched. In germline, CDR1 is SGDLS, CDR2 YYNGEE. The DNA of the CDR3 is TGTGCCAGCAGCCCCGACAGGGGGCAGACGGAGACCCAGTACTTC. It is translated as CASSPDRGQTETQYF.

The chain couples TRBV28 to TRBJ2-3, with TRBD1 as a possible D gene (6 bases). V lost 5 bases, J lost 5 bases, and 14 bases lay in between. The length of the CDR3 is 14 residues. The germline V gene encodes CDR1 MDHEN and CDR2 SYDVKM. Written as DNA, the CDR3 is TGTGCCAGCAGTCCCCACAGGGTGGAAGATACGCAGTATTTT. Translation gives CASSPHRVEDTQYF.

This chain connects TRBV15 to TRBJ2-6; a weak D match, TRBD1 (6 bases). Trimming pared 4 bases from V and 2 bases from J, leaving 15 bases between. Per germline, CDR1 LNHNV and CDR2 YYDKDF (reference sequence). The CDR3 length is 17 residues. The CDR3 loop reads CATSKDQGTTGANVLTF. The DNA of the CDR3 is TGTGCCACCAGCAAAGACCAGGGGACGACTGGGGCCAACGTCCTGACTTTC.

As DNA, the CDR3 is TGCGCCAGCAGCCAAGAAATCGGCAGGGTTAGTTCTACTACCAAAAACATTCAGTACTTC. Translating it yields CASSQEIGRVSSTTKNIQYF. The chain combines TRBV4-1 with TRBJ2-4; possibly TRBD1 for D (5 bases). CDR1 is MGHRA and CDR2 is YSYEKL in the germline V gene. V was pared by 0 bases and J by 2 bases, with 23 bases between. This CDR3 has 20 amino acids.

This chain links TRBV12-5 with TRBJ2-2; TRBD2 might be the D (6 bases). CDR3 length: 15 residues. Trimming cost V 5 bases and J 1 base, with 11 bases left between them. Germline V gives CDR1 LGHNT, CDR2 FRNRAP. The CDR3 here is CASGPRGVNTGELFF. In DNA, the CDR3 is TGTGCTAGTGGTCCCCGCGGGGTGAACACCGGGGAGCTGTTTTTT.

The chain combines TRBV12-3 or TRBV12-4 with TRBJ1-2; D is possibly TRBD1 (5 bases). CDR3 size: 13 residues. V lost 6 bases and J 8 bases, leaving 16 bases between the germline ends. The DNA of the CDR3 is TGTGCCAGCAGGTCCTCCGGTAGGGGCGGCTACACCTTC. Amino acid sequence: CASRSSGRGGYTF.

The genes are TRBV30 and TRBJ1-1, with D possibly being TRBD1 (5 bases). Germline V CDR1 and CDR2: GTSNPN, SVGIG (reference sequence). CDR3 length: 13 amino acids. Trimming removed 2 bases at V and 8 bases at J, with 15 bases between. Here the CDR3 reads CAWSLVMNREAFF. The CDR3 DNA is TGTGCCTGGAGTCTGGTCATGAACAGGGAAGCTTTCTTT.

This chain connects TRBV28 to TRBJ1-1, with D tentatively TRBD1 (6 bases). The CDR3 sequence is 14 residues long. CDR1 is MDHEN, CDR2 SYDVKM, per germline. Trimming took off 11 bases at V and 1 base at J, with 17 bases between the two ends. The CDR3: CAGGEDSTNTEAFF. The CDR3 nucleotides are TGTGCCGGGGGGGAGGACAGTACGAACACTGAAGCTTTCTTT.

V and J are TRBV29-1 and TRBJ2-3; weak D call: TRBD1 (5 bases). V shed 6 bases and J shed 5 bases, with 15 bases lying between them. The CDR3 runs 13 residues. CDR1 is SQVTM, CDR2 ANQGSEA, per germline. The DNA for the CDR3 is TGCAGCGTCAGGGCCCCCGGTGTAGATACGCAGTATTTT. It translates to CSVRAPGVDTQYF.

CDR3 in DNA: TGTGCCATCAGTGTAGAGGGAGTACCCTACGAGCAGTACTTC. Amino acids: CAISVEGVPYEQYF. The V gene is TRBV10-3, the J gene TRBJ2-7, with D possibly TRBD2 on 5 matching bases. This CDR3 is 14 amino acids long. Trimming took 4 bases from V and 2 from J, leaving 12 bases between them. CDR1 and CDR2 (germline): ENHRY, SYGVKD.

This clone turned up a few times. The J gene is TRBJ2-1, the V gene TRBV11-2, with 7 bases matching TRBD1. V lost 5 bases, J lost 5 bases, and 3 bases stayed unmatched. The CDR3 sequence is 13 residues long. Germline CDR1 SGHAT, CDR2 FQNNGV. The CDR3 coding sequence is TGTGCCAGCAGCCCGGGACAGAACAATGAGCAGTTCTTC. Amino acid sequence: CASSPGQNNEQFF. The full variable domain, rest sourced from reference TRBV11-2 and TRBJ2-1, is EAGVAQSPRYKIIEKRQSVAFWCNPISGHATLYWYQQILGQGPKLLIQFQNNGVVDDSQLPKDRFSAERLKGVDSTLKIQPAKLEDSAVYLCASSPGQNNEQFFGPGTRLTVL.

This sequence joins TRBV30 and TRBJ1-2, with unresolved D. CDR3 size: 13 residues. Germline V gene lookup returns CDR1 GTSNPN and CDR2 SVGIG (reference sequence). V was cut by 2 bases and J by 0 bases, with 7 bases left in between. The CDR3 DNA reads as TGTGCCTGGAGTTTTACACCTAACTATGGCTACACCTTC. Encoded protein: CAWSFTPNYGYTF.

V usage is TRBV6-5 and J usage is TRBJ2-3, with 7 bases matching TRBD1. Germline CDR1 MNHEY, CDR2 SVGAGI. The CDR3 runs to 14 residues. V lost 6 bases and J lost 1; bases outside the gene matches: 4. The CDR3 protein is CASSSQGRTDTQYF. CDR3 sequence (DNA): TGTGCCAGCAGCTCACAGGGGCGCACAGATACGCAGTATTTT.

This clone has only a few counts. The junction differs from germline at one of its ends, possibly a read error. CDR3 amino acids: CASSYSTQENYGYTF. In DNA, the CDR3 is TGTGCCAGCAGCTACTCCACACAGGAGAACTATGGCTACACCTTC. The chain is built from TRBV6-5 and TRBJ1-2, with a weak D call TRBD1 (5 bases). CDR1 is MNHEY, CDR2 SVGAGI, per germline. The CDR3 has 15 amino acids.